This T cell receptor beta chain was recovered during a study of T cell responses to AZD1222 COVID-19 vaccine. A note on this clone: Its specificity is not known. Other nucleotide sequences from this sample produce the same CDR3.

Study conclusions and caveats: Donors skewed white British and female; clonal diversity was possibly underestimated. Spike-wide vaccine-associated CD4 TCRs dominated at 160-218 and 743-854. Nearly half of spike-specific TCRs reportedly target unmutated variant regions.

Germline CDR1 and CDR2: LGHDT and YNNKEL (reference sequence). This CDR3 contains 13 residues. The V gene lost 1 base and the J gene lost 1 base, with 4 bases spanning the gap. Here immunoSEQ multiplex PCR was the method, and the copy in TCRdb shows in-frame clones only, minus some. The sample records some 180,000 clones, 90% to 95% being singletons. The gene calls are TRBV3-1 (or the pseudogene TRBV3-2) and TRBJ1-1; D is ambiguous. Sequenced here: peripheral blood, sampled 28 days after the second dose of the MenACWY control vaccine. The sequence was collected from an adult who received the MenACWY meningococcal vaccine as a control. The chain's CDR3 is CASSQGANTEAFF. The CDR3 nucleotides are TGTGCCAGCAGCCAAGGGGCGAACACTGAAGCTTTCTTT.